A single sample is the source of the 18 T cell receptor beta chains below, sequenced in a study of cytomegalovirus exposure and HLA in healthy donors. Both 60 Vbeta primers and 13 Jbeta primers went into the PCR. The method was immunoSEQ multiplex PCR; TCRdb's version includes in-frame clones alone and lacks a portion of them. The top ten clones hold around 4.4% of a sample with tens of thousands of clones, about 77% of them seen once. The sequencing input was PBMCs. All receptors derive from a male donor in good health and CMV-seropositive.

This clone has a single count. The chain recombines TRBV28 with TRBJ1-6; D is undetermined. Germline-derived CDR1 and CDR2 are MDHEN and SYDVKM. V was shortened by 6 bases and J by 9 bases, with 15 bases between the two germline ends. The CDR3 is made up of 14 amino acids. CDR3 bases: TGTGCCAGCAGCGTGACGGGAATAGGTTCACCCCTCCACTTT. It yields the protein CASSVTGIGSPLHF.

The DNA of the CDR3 is TGTGCCAGCAGCTTAGAAGACAGGTTGAAGTCCTACGAGCAGTACTTC. Translating it yields CASSLEDRLKSYEQYF. This chain links TRBV7-2 with TRBJ2-7, with D possibly TRBD1 on 6 matching bases. Germline CDR1 SGHTA, CDR2 FQGNSA. CDR3 length: 16 residues. Trimming pared 1 base from V and 1 base from J, leaving 14 bases between.

This chain connects TRBV30 to TRBJ1-5, with D maybe TRBD1 (6 bases). Germline CDR1 GTSNPN, CDR2 SVGIG (reference sequence). The CDR3 is 14 amino acids. Trimming pared 0 bases from V and 7 bases from J, leaving 13 bases between. CDR3 sequence: CAWSVRGARQPQHF. DNA for the CDR3: TGTGCCTGGAGTGTACGGGGGGCCCGACAGCCCCAGCATTTT.

This chain connects TRBV5-1 to TRBJ2-7, with a tentative D call TRBD1 (6 bases). The CDR3 runs to 14 residues. The germline gives CDR1 SGHRS, CDR2 YFSETQ. The germline V and J ends were trimmed by 0 bases and 5 bases, with 12 bases remaining between them. The CDR3 spells CASSLGGGNDEQYF. CDR3 DNA: TGCGCCAGCAGCTTGGGAGGGGGTAACGACGAGCAGTACTTC.

The rearrangement links TRBV4-1 to TRBJ2-5, with no clear D. The CDR3 runs to 14 residues. V dropped 1 base and J dropped 2 bases, with 8 bases sitting between them. Germline V CDR1 and CDR2: MGHRA, YSYEKL. The CDR3: CASSQVFPQETQYF. In DNA, the CDR3 is TGCGCCAGCAGCCAAGTTTTCCCGCAAGAGACCCAGTACTTC.

This clone appeared once. The chain employs TRBV7-9 and TRBJ1-3; possible D gene TRBD1, 5 bases. V shed 4 bases and J shed 0 bases, with 13 bases lying between them. Looked up from germline, CDR1 is SEHNR and CDR2 is FQNEAQ (reference sequence). This CDR3 comprises 16 residues. The CDR3 sequence is CASSYTGDGSGNTIYF. CDR3 bases: TGTGCCAGCAGCTACACAGGCGACGGCTCTGGAAACACCATATATTTT.

The V gene is TRBV15, the J gene TRBJ1-5; unclear D gene. V lost 0 bases and J 4 bases, leaving 16 bases between the germline ends. The CDR3 length is 17 residues. CDR1 is LNHNV, CDR2 YYDKDF, per germline (reference sequence). The DNA for the CDR3 is TGTGCCACCAGCAGAGATCTTTTGAAACACCCGAATCAGCCCCAGCATTTT. This encodes CATSRDLLKHPNQPQHF.

The rearrangement joins TRBV28 to TRBJ2-3; possibly TRBD1 for D (5 bases). The CDR3 has 15 amino acids. Trimming cost V 3 bases and J 4 bases, with 14 bases left between them. Germline V CDR1 and CDR2: MDHEN, SYDVKM. The CDR3 DNA sequence: TGTGCCAGCAGTTTCCCAGCCTCGACAGCAGATACGCAGTATTTT. Its translation is CASSFPASTADTQYF. Complete variable domain (other parts from reference TRBV28 and TRBJ2-3): DVKVTQSSRYLVKRTGEKVFLECVQDMDHENMFWYRQDPGLGLRLIYFSYDVKMKEKGDIPEGYSVSREKKERFSLILESASTNQTSMYLCASSFPASTADTQYFGPGTRLTVL.

The J gene is TRBJ2-7, the V gene TRBV27; 9 bases match TRBD2. The CDR3 has 14 amino acids. Trimming cost V 4 bases and J 6 bases; bases outside gene matches: 7. Per germline, CDR1 MNHEY and CDR2 SMNVEV (reference sequence). As DNA, the CDR3 is TGTGCCAGCAGTTACGATAGCGGGAGCTCCGAGCAGTACTTC. The encoded protein is CASSYDSGSSEQYF.

The J gene is TRBJ1-1, the V gene TRBV5-4; D gene uncertain. This CDR3 has 14 residues. Germline CDR1 and CDR2: SGHNT and YYREEE (reference sequence). Between the trimmed V and J ends, which lost 4 bases and 2 bases, there was a span of 12 bases. This CDR3 reads CASSATGRNTEAFF. The CDR3 coding sequence is TGTGCCAGCAGCGCCACCGGGAGAAACACTGAAGCTTTCTTT.

The chain employs TRBV6-1 and TRBJ2-3, with D maybe TRBD1 (6 bases). Trimming removed 7 bases at V and 4 bases at J, with 15 bases between. Germline CDR1 is MNHNS and CDR2 is SASEGT. The CDR3 consists of 14 residues. The CDR3 loop is CASTGGRGPDTQYF. Here the CDR3 DNA reads TGTGCCAGCACTGGGGGCAGGGGTCCAGATACGCAGTATTTT.

This sequence joins TRBV27 and TRBJ1-1, with TRBD1 matching over 8 bases. Germline V gene lookup returns CDR1 MNHEY and CDR2 SMNVEV (reference sequence). V shed 2 bases and J 3 bases; nucleotides not matched to a gene: 11. The CDR3 is 17 amino acids. The CDR3 protein is CASSLQGGRGLDTEAFF. The CDR3 coding sequence is TGTGCCAGCAGTTTACAGGGTGGCAGGGGGCTTGACACTGAAGCTTTCTTT.

The chain links TRBV19 to TRBJ2-1, with D hard to call. Trimming pared 3 bases from V and 7 bases from J, leaving 13 bases between. The CDR3 contains 14 residues. The germline V gene encodes CDR1 LNHDA and CDR2 SQIVND (reference sequence). CDR3 bases: TGTGCCAGTAGTATCTCCCACTCTCCAAATGAGCAGTTCTTC. Translating gives CASSISHSPNEQFF.

The rearrangement links TRBV29-1 to TRBJ2-1; D perhaps matches TRBD2 (6 bases). V lost 4 bases to trimming and J lost 5 bases, with 9 bases between them. Germline V gene data show CDR1 as SQVTM and CDR2 as ANQGSEA. The CDR3 runs 12 residues. DNA of the CDR3: TGCAGCGTTGTTGCGGGGAACAATGAGCAGTTCTTC. This encodes CSVVAGNNEQFF.

The CDR3 protein is CASSPDSNSPLHF. The CDR3 DNA reads TGTGCCAGTAGTCCCGACAGTAATTCACCCCTCCACTTT. The chain is built from TRBV19 and TRBJ1-6, with a tentative D call TRBD1 (5 bases). The CDR3 has 13 amino acids. V shed 5 bases and J shed 6 bases, with 8 bases lying between them. Germline loops: CDR1 LNHDA, CDR2 SQIVND (reference sequence). Combining the CDR3 with reference TRBV19 and TRBJ1-6 gives the whole variable domain DGGITQSPKYLFRKEGQNVTLSCEQNLNHDAMYWYRQDPGQGLRLIYYSQIVNDFQKGDIAEGYSVSREKKESFPLTVTSAQKNPTAFYLCASSPDSNSPLHFGNGTRLTVT.

The chain uses TRBV30 and TRBJ2-5; D gene unclear. The germline CDR1 and CDR2 sequences are GTSNPN and SVGIG (reference sequence). CDR3 size: 14 residues. Trimming cost V 0 bases and J 2 bases, with 10 bases left between them. The CDR3 region has the DNA TGTGCCTGGAGTGTACTCCTAGAACAAGAGACCCAGTACTTC. It codes for CAWSVLLEQETQYF.

The chain employs TRBV5-4 and TRBJ2-5, with 8 positions matching TRBD1. J was trimmed by 2 bases and V by 0 bases; bases with no gene match: 6. The germline gives CDR1 SGHNT, CDR2 YYREEE (reference sequence). There are 16 residues in the CDR3. CDR3 DNA sequence: TGTGCCAGCAGCTTGGCCAAGGGACAGGCACAAGAGACCCAGTACTTC. It specifies CASSLAKGQAQETQYF.

The chain combines TRBV2 with TRBJ2-7, with a tentative D call TRBD1 (6 bases). Per germline, CDR1 SNHLY and CDR2 FYNNEI. Trimming stripped 4 bases from V and 4 bases from J, with 14 bases between. The CDR3 loop spans 14 amino acids. The CDR3 DNA sequence: TGTGCCAGCAGTGGCCTCAGGGGCGGTTACGAGCAGTACTTC. Translation: CASSGLRGGYEQYF.